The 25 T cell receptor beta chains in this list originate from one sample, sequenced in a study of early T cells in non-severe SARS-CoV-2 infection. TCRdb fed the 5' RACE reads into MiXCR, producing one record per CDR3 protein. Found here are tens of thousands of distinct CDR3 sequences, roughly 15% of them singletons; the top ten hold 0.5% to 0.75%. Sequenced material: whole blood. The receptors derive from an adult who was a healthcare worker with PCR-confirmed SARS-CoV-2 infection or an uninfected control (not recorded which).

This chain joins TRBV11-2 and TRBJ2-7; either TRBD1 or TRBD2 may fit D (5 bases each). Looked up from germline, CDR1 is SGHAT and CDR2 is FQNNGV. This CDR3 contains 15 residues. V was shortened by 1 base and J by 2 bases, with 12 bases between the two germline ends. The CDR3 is CASSLASGPAYEQYV. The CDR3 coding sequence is TGTGCCAGCAGCTTAGCGTCGGGGCCAGCCTACGAGCAGTACGTC.

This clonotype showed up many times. In DNA, the CDR3 is TGTGCCAGCAGCTCCCCGAGCCGGCTTGAAGCTTTCTTT. Its translation is CASSSPSRLEAFF. V and J are TRBV13 and TRBJ1-1; no definite D call. V gave up 4 bases and J gave up 7 bases, with 13 bases separating them. This CDR3 has 13 amino acids. Per the germline V gene, CDR1 is PRHDT and CDR2 is FYEKMQ (reference sequence).

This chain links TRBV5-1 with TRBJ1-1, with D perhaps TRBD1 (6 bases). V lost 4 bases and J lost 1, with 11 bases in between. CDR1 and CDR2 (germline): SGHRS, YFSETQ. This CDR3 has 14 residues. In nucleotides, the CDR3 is TGCGCCAGCAGCCCGTGGACAGAGAACACTGAAGCTTTCTTT. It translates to CASSPWTENTEAFF.

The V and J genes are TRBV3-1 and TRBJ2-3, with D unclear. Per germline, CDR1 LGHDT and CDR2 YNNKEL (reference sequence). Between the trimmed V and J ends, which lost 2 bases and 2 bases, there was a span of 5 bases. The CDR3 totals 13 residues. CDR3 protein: CASSQLATDTQYF. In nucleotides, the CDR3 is TGTGCCAGCAGCCAATTAGCCACAGATACGCAGTATTTT.

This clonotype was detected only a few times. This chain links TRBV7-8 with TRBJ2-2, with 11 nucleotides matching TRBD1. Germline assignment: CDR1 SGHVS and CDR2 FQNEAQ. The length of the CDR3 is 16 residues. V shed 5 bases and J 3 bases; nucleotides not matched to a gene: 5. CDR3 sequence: CASSIRDRGYTGELFF. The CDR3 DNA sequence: TGTGCCAGCAGCATAAGGGACAGGGGGTACACCGGGGAGCTGTTTTTT.

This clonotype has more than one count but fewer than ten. CDR3 region: CASSESNGDGYTF. In DNA, the CDR3 is TGCGCCAGCAGTGAGTCGAACGGGGACGGCTACACCTTC. The V gene is TRBV10-2, the J gene TRBJ1-2; weak D call: TRBD1 (5 bases). Per the germline V gene, CDR1 is WSHSY and CDR2 is SAAADI. V gave up 0 bases and J gave up 8 bases, with 10 bases separating them. This CDR3 has 13 residues.

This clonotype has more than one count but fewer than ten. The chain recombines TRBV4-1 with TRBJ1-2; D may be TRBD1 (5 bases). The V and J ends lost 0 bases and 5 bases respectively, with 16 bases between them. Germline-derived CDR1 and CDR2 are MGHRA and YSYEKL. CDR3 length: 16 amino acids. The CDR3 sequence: CASSQDLGNQGYGYTF. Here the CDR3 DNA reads TGCGCCAGCAGCCAAGATTTAGGCAACCAGGGATATGGCTACACCTTC.

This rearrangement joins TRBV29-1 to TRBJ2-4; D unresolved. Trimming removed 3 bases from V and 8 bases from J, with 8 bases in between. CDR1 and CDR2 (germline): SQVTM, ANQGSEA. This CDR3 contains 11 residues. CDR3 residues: CSVDREDIQYF. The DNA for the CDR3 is TGCAGCGTTGATCGAGAGGACATTCAGTACTTC.

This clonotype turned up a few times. The DNA for the CDR3 is TGCAGTGCCCCCGGACAGGGAAGCAATCAGCCCCAGCATTTT. It translates to CSAPGQGSNQPQHF. This chain uses TRBV20-1 with TRBJ1-5; 8 bases fit TRBD1. Looked up from germline, CDR1 is DFQATT and CDR2 is SNEGSKA (reference sequence). The CDR3 has 14 residues. J lost 1 base, V lost 6 bases, and 5 bases had no gene match.

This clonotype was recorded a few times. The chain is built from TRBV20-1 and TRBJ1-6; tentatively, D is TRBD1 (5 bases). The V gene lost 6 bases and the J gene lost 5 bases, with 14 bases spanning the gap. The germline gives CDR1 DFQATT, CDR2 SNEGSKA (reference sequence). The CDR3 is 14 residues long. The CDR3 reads CSAERQQHNSPLHF. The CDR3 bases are TGCAGTGCGGAAAGACAGCAACATAATTCACCCCTCCACTTT.

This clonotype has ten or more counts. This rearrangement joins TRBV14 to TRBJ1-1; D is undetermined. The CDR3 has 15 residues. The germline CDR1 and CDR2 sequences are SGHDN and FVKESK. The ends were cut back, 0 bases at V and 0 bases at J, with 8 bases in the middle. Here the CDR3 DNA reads TGTGCCAGCAGCCAAGAGAACAGATTGAACACTGAAGCTTTCTTT. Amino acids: CASSQENRLNTEAFF.

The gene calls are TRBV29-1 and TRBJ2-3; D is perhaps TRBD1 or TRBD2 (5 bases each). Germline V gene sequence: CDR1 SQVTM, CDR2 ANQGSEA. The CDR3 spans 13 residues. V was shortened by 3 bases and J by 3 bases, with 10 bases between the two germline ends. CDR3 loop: CSVERGPTDTQYF. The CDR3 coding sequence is TGCAGCGTTGAGAGGGGACCTACAGATACGCAGTATTTT.

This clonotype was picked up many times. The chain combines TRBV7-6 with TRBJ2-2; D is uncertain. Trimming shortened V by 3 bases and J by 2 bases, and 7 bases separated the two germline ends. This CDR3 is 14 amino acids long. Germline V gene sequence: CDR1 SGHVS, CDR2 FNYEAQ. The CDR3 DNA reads TGTGCCAGCAGCTTTACAGCAAACACCGGGGAGCTGTTTTTT. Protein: CASSFTANTGELFF. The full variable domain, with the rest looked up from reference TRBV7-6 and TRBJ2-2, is GAGVSQSPRYKVTKRGQDVALRCDPISGHVSLYWYRQALGQGPEFLTYFNYEAQQDKSGLPNDRFSAERPEGSISTLTIQRTEQRDSAMYRCASSFTANTGELFFGEGSRLTVL.

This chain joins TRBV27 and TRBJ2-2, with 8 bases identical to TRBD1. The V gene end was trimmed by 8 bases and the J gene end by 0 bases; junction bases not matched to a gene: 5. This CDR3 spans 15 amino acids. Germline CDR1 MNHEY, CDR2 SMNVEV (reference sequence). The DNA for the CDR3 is TGTGCCAGCGCAGGACAGGGACCGAACACCGGGGAGCTGTTTTTT. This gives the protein CASAGQGPNTGELFF.

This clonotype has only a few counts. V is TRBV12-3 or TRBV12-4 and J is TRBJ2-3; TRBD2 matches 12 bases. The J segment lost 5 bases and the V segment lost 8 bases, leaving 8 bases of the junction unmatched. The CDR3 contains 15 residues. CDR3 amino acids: CASGASGGAKDTQYF. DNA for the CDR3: TGTGCCAGCGGGGCTAGCGGGGGGGCTAAAGATACGCAGTATTTT.

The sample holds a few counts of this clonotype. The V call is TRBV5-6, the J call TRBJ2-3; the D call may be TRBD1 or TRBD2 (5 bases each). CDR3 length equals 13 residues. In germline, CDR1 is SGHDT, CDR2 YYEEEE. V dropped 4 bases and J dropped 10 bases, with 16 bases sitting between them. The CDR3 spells CASSGQTSSAQYF. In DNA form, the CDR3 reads TGTGCCAGCAGCGGACAAACTAGTTCCGCGCAGTATTTT.

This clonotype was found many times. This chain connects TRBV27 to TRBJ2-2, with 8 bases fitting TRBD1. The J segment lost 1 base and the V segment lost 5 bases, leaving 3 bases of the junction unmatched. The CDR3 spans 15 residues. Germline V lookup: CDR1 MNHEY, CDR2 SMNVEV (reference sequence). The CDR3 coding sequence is TGTGCCAGCAGTCAGGGGGCGCGGAACACCGGGGAGCTGTTTTTT. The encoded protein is CASSQGARNTGELFF.

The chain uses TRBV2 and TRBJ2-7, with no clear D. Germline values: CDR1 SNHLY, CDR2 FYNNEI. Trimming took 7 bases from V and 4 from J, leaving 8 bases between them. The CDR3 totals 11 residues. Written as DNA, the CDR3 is TGTGCCAGCATGGGCGTTTACGAGCAGTACGTC. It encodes CASMGVYEQYV.

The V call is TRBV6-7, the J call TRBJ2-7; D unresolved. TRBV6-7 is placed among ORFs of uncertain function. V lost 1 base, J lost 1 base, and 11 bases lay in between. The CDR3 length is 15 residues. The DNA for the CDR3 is TGTGCCAGCAGTTACTATTCGAGGATTTCCTACGAGCAGTACGTC. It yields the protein CASSYYSRISYEQYV.

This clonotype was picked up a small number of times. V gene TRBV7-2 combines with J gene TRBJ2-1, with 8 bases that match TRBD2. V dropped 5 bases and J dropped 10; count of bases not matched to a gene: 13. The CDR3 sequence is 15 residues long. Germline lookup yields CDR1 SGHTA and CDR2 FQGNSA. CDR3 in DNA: TGTGCCAGCAGCCCCCCCGGCGGGGGGCCGGAGGAGCAGTTCTTC. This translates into CASSPPGGGPEEQFF.

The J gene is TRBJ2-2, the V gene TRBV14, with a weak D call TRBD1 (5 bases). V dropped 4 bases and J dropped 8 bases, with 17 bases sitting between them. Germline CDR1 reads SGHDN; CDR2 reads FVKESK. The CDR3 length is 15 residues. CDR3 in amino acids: CASSPWTSVAGELFF. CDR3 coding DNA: TGTGCCAGCAGCCCCTGGACATCGGTCGCTGGGGAGCTGTTTTTT.

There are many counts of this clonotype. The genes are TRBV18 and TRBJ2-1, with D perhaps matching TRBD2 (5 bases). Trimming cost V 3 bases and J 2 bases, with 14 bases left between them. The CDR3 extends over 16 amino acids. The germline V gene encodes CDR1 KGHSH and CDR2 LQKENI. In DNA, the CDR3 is TGTGCCAGCTCACCCCCCCGGAGGAGGACCTACAATGAGCAGTTCTTC. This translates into CASSPPRRRTYNEQFF.

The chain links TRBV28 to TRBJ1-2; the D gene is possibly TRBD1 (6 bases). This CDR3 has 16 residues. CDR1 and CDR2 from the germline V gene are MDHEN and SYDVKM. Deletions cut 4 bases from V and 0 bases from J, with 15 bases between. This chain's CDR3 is CASSSYDRLANYGYTF. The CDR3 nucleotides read TGTGCCAGCAGTTCCTACGACAGGCTCGCTAACTATGGCTACACCTTC.

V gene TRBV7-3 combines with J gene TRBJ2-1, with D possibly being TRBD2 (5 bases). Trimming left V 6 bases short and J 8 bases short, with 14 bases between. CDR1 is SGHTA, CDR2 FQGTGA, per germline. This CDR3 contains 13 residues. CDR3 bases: TGTGCCAGCAGTCGAGGCGGGTTCGATGAGCAGTTCTTC. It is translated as CASSRGGFDEQFF.

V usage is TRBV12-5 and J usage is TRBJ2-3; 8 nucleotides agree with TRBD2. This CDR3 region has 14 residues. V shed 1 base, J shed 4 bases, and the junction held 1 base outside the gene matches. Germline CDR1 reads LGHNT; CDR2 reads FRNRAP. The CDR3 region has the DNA TGTGCTAGTGGTTTGGGACTAGCGCCAGATACGCAGTATTTT. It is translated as CASGLGLAPDTQYF.